The 18 T cell receptor beta chains listed next were all sequenced from one sample in a study of tumor-infiltrating lymphocytes in oesophageal squamous cell carcinoma. MiXCR was run by TCRdb on the PCR reads, yielding one entry per CDR3 protein. The sample carries 20,000 or so distinct CDR3 sequences, roughly 40% recorded once. The sample taken for sequencing was normal esophageal tissue next to the tumor. The receptors were gathered from a female donor with esophageal squamous cell carcinoma.

Notes on this clonotype: Being one base from a much bigger clone, this may be a read error. CDR3 amino acids: CTSNWGGRPHSPLHF. DNA of the CDR3: TGTACCAGCAACTGGGGGGGGCGTCCCCATTCACCCCTCCACTTT. The chain has TRBV5-6 and TRBJ1-6, with a possible D match to TRBD1 (6 bases). The CDR3 extends over 15 amino acids. The germline CDR1 and CDR2 sequences are SGHDT and YYEEEE. Filled out from reference TRBV5-6 and TRBJ1-6, the complete variable domain reads DAGVTQSPTHLIKTRGQQVTLRCSPKSGHDTVSWYQQALGQGPQFIFQYYEEEERQRGNFPDRFSGHQFPNYSSELNVNALLLGDSALYLCTSNWGGRPHSPLHFGNGTRLTVT.

The chain employs TRBV2 and TRBJ1-2; 8 bases are a match to TRBD1. V lost 6 bases, J lost 1 base, and 7 bases stayed unmatched. Germline V gene lookup returns CDR1 SNHLY and CDR2 FYNNEI. The CDR3 has 15 amino acids. In DNA, the CDR3 is TGTGCCAGCAGAGTGGACAGGGCGGGTAACTATGGCTACACCTTC. This gives the protein CASRVDRAGNYGYTF.

This clonotype has a single count. This rearrangement joins TRBV24-1 to TRBJ2-3; D might be TRBD2 (5 bases). TRBJ2-1 explains the end of the DNA better; the J call may be wrong. This CDR3 has 13 residues. CDR1 and CDR2 from the germline V gene are KGHDR and SFDVKD. The CDR3 DNA follows: TGTGCCACCAGTGACCCCGGACTGGTTGAGCAGTTCTTC. Amino acids: CATSDPGLVEQFF.

By sample share, this clonotype is medium-sized. The CDR3 bases are TGTGCCAGCAGCCGACTAGCGGGCCGGATGAACGGGGAGCTGTTTTTT. Its translation: CASSRLAGRMNGELFF. The V gene is TRBV7-2, the J gene TRBJ2-2; 10 nucleotides match TRBD2. The CDR3 runs 16 residues. The germline V gene has CDR1 SGHTA and CDR2 FQGNSA. The V segment lost 5 bases and the J segment 7 bases; nucleotides outside the gene matches: 10.

This clonotype has just one count. A much larger clone sits a single nucleotide away, making a read error possible. The genes are TRBV14 and TRBJ2-1; D tentatively fits TRBD1 or TRBD2 (6 bases each). Trimming took off 0 bases at V and 12 bases at J, with 15 bases between the two ends. This CDR3 is built from 14 residues. The V gene's germline CDR1 is SGHDN and CDR2 FVKESK. The CDR3 spells CASSQDHRGLGQFF. The CDR3 coding sequence is TGTGCCAGCAGCCAAGATCACCGGGGGCTTGGGCAGTTCTTC.

This clonotype was found many times. This chain joins TRBV12-3 or TRBV12-4 and TRBJ1-2; possibly TRBD1 for D (5 bases). Trimming removed 5 bases from V and 8 bases from J, with 21 bases in between. The CDR3 totals 15 residues. CDR3 in DNA: TGTGCCAGCAGTACCTTCCGACGAGGACATCGGGGCTACACCTTC. This sequence encodes CASSTFRRGHRGYTF.

Relative to its sample, this clonotype is medium-sized. One end of the junction is discordant with germline, which a read error may explain. The chain uses TRBV7-7 and TRBJ2-1; 7 bases match TRBD2. This CDR3 region has 14 residues. In germline, CDR1 is SSHAT, CDR2 FNYEAQ (reference sequence). The chain's CDR3 is CASSFGGGNNEQFF. As DNA, the CDR3 is TGTGCTAGCAGCTTTGGGGGGGGAAACAATGAGCAGTTCTTC.

This clonotype was counted a single time. This chain connects TRBV10-3 to TRBJ2-3, with no clear D. Germline CDR1 reads ENHRY; CDR2 reads SYGVKD. V shed 4 bases and J shed 3 bases, with 8 bases lying between them. The CDR3 is 13 residues long. The CDR3 DNA reads TGTGCCATCAGTGCGAGCCGGACAGATACGCAGTATTTT. Translated: CAISASRTDTQYF.

V usage is TRBV27 and J usage is TRBJ1-2; possible D gene TRBD1, 5 bases. The CDR3 is 13 residues long. From germline, CDR1 is MNHEY and CDR2 SMNVEV (reference sequence). Trimming removed 2 bases at V and 3 bases at J, with 7 bases between. CDR3: CASSLEGYYGYTF. The CDR3 nucleotides are TGTGCCAGCAGTTTAGAGGGGTACTATGGCTACACCTTC.

The rearrangement links TRBV7-4 to TRBJ2-5; D is unclear. The closer fit of TRBJ2-7 to the DNA end suggests the J call may be wrong. Germline loops: CDR1 SGHVT, CDR2 SQSDAQ. This CDR3 has 15 amino acids. CDR3 sequence reads: CASSFTQTSSYEQYF. The DNA for the CDR3 is TGTGCCAGCAGCTTTACACAGACCAGCTCCTACGAGCAGTACTTC.

This clonotype was seen many times. The chain recombines TRBV6-1 with TRBJ2-7; D unresolved. Germline V gene sequence: CDR1 MNHNS, CDR2 SASEGT. V lost 6 bases, J lost 5 bases, and 8 bases lay in between. CDR3 size: 11 residues. As DNA, the CDR3 is TGTGCCAGCAGCTCGCTCCACGAGCAGTACTTC. Protein product: CASSSLHEQYF.

This clonotype was detected many times. The chain is built from TRBV4-2 and TRBJ2-5; D gene ambiguous. Matching the DNA end better, TRBJ2-7 makes the J call doubtful. CDR3 length equals 15 residues. Germline V gene data show CDR1 as LGHNA and CDR2 as YNFKEQ. CDR3 in amino acids: CASSQDMNALYEQYF. The DNA for the CDR3 is TGTGCCAGCAGCCAAGATATGAACGCCCTCTACGAGCAGTACTTC.

This chain connects TRBV5-3 to TRBJ2-5; 9 bases match TRBD1. TRBV5-3 is an ORF for which the function is uncertain. This CDR3 region has 16 residues. Trimming cost V 8 bases and J 4 bases; bases outside gene matches: 15. The chain's CDR3 is CASSQKTGGGGETQYF. The CDR3 bases are TGTGCCAGCAGTCAAAAGACAGGGGGAGGAGGAGAGACCCAGTACTTC.

This clonotype was counted at least ten times. A read error is possible here, since a much larger clone lies one base away. The chain uses TRBV6-6 and TRBJ2-7, with 13 bases aligning to TRBD2. V shed 1 base, J shed 7 bases, and the junction held 10 bases outside the gene matches. Germline V gene sequence: CDR1 MNHNY, CDR2 SVGAGI (reference sequence). This CDR3 spans 17 amino acids. The CDR3 reads CASSYLGTSGMYNEQYF. The CDR3 region has the DNA TGTGCCAGCAGTTACTTAGGGACTAGCGGGATGTACAATGAGCAGTACTTC.

In its sample, this clonotype is medium-sized. The genes are TRBV7-8 and TRBJ1-4; the match to TRBD1 covers 7 bases. The V gene end was trimmed by 2 bases and the J gene end by 11 bases; junction bases not matched to a gene: 14. Germline lookup yields CDR1 SGHVS and CDR2 FQNEAQ. The length of the CDR3 is 16 residues. CDR3 sequence (DNA): TGTGCCAGCAGCTTAAAAGGGGGCGCTCAAAAGGACAAACTGTTTTTT. Its translation is CASSLKGGAQKDKLFF.

The table lists this clonotype with many counts. Since a much larger clone is just one base distant, this may be a read error. J is TRBJ2-5 and V is TRBV5-4; 7 bases align to TRBD2. V lost 0 bases to trimming and J lost 11 bases; unmatched junction nucleotides: 22. CDR3 length: 18 residues. Germline-derived CDR1 and CDR2 are SGHNT and YYREEE (reference sequence). CDR3 residues: CASSLGLGGTTAGDEQYF. The CDR3 DNA reads as TGTGCCAGCAGCTTGGGGCTGGGGGGGACCACGGCCGGTGATGAGCAGTACTTC.

This clonotype was found many times. The chain combines TRBV19 with TRBJ1-1; D is perhaps TRBD1 (5 bases). Trimming stripped 10 bases from V and 0 bases from J, with 21 bases between. This CDR3 comprises 16 residues. From germline, CDR1 is LNHDA and CDR2 SQIVND (reference sequence). This CDR3 is CATADSTAWVNTEAFF. For the CDR3, the DNA is TGTGCCACCGCAGACAGTACTGCATGGGTGAACACTGAAGCTTTCTTT. Full variable domain (rest looked up from reference TRBV19 and TRBJ1-1): DGGITQSPKYLFRKEGQNVTLSCEQNLNHDAMYWYRQDPGQGLRLIYYSQIVNDFQKGDIAEGYSVSREKKESFPLTVTSAQKNPTAFYLCATADSTAWVNTEAFFGQGTRLTVV.

This chain connects TRBV11-2 to TRBJ2-7; a possible D gene is TRBD2 (6 bases). The J call may be in error: the DNA end matches TRBJ2-5 better. The length of the CDR3 is 13 residues. Germline V gene data show CDR1 as SGHAT and CDR2 as FQNNGV. The DNA for the CDR3 is TGTGCCAGCAGCCCGGAGGGAGGAGAGACCCAGTACTTC. It translates to CASSPEGGETQYF.